The sequence of this TCR beta chain was determined in a study of tumor and adjacent non-tumor tissue in lung cancer. Study background: Patients were aged about 30 to 85, 9 to 10 men and roughly 5 women, stage I to III. Samples averaged around 4.2 million productive TCRbeta reads each.

To note about this clonotype: The antigen remains undetermined. An end of the junction does not agree with germline; a read error may underlie this.

Findings of the study overall: Patients with more diverse tumor TCRs had worse survival.

The library came from three nested PCR rounds adapted from ARM-PCR protocols. Each CDR3 protein gets one entry after TCRdb re-called the multiplex PCR reads with MiXCR. The table records some 100,000 distinct CDR3 sequences, roughly three fifths of them present only once. The template was RNA from unsorted bulk tissue. More than 3 cm separated this lung sample from the edge of the tumor. There are 12 residues in the CDR3. Germline V lookup: CDR1 MNHNY, CDR2 SVGAGI (reference sequence). The specimen sequenced was distant non-tumor lung tissue. The receptor's source is a man aged 55-75 years with non-small cell lung cancer. The V and J genes are TRBV6-6 and TRBJ2-1; possible D gene TRBD2, 6 bases. CDR3 loop: CASSSMGREQLF. As DNA, the CDR3 is TGTGCCAGCAGTTCGATGGGCCGGGAGCAGTTATTC.